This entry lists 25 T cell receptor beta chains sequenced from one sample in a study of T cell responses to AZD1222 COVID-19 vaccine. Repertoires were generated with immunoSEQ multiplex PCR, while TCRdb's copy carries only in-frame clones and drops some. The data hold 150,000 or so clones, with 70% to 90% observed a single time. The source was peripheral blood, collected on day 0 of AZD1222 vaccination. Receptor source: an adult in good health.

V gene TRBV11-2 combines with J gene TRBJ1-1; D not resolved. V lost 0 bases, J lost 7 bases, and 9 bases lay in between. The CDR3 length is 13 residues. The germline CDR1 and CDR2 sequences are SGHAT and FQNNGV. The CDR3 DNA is TGTGCCAGCAGCTTAGAACCGGAGGGTGAAGCTTTCTTT. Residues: CASSLEPEGEAFF.

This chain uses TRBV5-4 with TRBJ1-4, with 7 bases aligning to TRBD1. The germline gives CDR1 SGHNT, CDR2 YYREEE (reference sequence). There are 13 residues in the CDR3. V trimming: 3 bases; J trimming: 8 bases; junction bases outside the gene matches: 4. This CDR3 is CASSSGQDEKLFF. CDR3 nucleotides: TGTGCCAGCAGCTCCGGACAGGACGAAAAACTGTTTTTT.

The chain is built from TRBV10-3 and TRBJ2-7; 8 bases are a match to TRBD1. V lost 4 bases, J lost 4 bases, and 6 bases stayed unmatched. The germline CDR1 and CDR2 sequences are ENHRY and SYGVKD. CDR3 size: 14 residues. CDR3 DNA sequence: TGTGCCATCAGTGGCCAGGGGGCAGGGTACGAGCAGTACTTC. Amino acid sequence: CAISGQGAGYEQYF.

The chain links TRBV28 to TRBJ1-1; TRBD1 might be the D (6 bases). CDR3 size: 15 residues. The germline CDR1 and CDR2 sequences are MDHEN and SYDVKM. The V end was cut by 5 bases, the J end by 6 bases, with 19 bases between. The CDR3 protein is CASSPLKTPGAEAFF. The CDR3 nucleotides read TGTGCCAGCAGTCCCCTAAAGACCCCAGGGGCTGAAGCTTTCTTT.

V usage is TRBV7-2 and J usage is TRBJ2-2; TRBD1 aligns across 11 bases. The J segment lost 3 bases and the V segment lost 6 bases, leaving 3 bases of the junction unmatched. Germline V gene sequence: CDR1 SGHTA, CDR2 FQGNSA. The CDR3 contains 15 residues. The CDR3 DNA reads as TGTGCCAGCAGAGGGACAGGGGGATACACCGGGGAGCTGTTTTTT. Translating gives CASRGTGGYTGELFF.

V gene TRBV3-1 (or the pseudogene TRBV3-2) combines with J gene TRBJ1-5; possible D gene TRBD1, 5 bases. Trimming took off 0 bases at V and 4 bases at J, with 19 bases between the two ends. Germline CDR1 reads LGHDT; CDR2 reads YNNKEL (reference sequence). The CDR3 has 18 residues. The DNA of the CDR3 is TGTGCCAGCAGCCAAGATAGTGGGACCTACACCTTAAATCAGCCCCAGCATTTT. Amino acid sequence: CASSQDSGTYTLNQPQHF.

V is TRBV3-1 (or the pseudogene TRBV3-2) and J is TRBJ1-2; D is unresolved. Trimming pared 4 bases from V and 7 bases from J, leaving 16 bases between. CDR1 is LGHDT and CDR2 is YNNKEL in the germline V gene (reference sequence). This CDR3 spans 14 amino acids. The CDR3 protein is CASSLASGEPGYTF. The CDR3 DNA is TGTGCCAGCAGCCTCGCCTCCGGGGAGCCTGGCTACACCTTC.

The DNA of the CDR3 is TGTGCCAGTGGGGCCACCGGGACAGCCTACACTGAAGCTTTCTTT. Protein product: CASGATGTAYTEAFF. The V gene is TRBV19, the J gene TRBJ1-1; TRBD1 agrees at 7 bases. CDR3 length: 15 amino acids. The V and J ends lost 8 bases and 3 bases, in that order; junction bases with no gene match: 12. Germline CDR1 LNHDA, CDR2 SQIVND (reference sequence).

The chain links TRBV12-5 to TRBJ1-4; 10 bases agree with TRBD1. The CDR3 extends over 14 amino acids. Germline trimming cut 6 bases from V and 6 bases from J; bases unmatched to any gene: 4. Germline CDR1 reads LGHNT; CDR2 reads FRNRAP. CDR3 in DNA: TGTGCTAGTGGCCCCGGGACAGGGGATGAAAAACTGTTTTTT. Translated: CASGPGTGDEKLFF.

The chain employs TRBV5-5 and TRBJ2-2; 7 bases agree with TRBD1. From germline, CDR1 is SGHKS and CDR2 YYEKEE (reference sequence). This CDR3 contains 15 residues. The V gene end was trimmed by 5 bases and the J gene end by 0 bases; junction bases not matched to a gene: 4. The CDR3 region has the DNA TGTGCCAGCAGACAGGGGACCGCGAACACCGGGGAGCTGTTTTTT. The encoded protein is CASRQGTANTGELFF. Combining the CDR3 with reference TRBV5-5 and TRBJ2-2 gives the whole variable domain DAGVTQSPTHLIKTRGQQVTLRCSPISGHKSVSWYQQVLGQGPQFIFQYYEKEERGRGNFPDRFSARQFPNYSSELNVNALLLGDSALYLCASRQGTANTGELFFGEGSRLTVL.

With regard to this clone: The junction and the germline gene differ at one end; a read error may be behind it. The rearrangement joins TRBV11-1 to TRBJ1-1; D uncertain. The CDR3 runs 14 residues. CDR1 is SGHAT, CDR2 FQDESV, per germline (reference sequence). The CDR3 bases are TGTGCCAGCGGCAAACAGATCGGGAACAGTGAAGCTTTCTTT. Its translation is CASGKQIGNSEAFF.

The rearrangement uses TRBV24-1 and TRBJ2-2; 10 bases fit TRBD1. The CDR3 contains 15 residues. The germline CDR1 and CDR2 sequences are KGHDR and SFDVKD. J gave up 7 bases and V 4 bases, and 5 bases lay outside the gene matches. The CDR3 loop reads CATSDDRGPDGELFF. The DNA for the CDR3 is TGTGCCACCAGTGACGACAGGGGGCCTGACGGGGAGCTGTTTTTT.

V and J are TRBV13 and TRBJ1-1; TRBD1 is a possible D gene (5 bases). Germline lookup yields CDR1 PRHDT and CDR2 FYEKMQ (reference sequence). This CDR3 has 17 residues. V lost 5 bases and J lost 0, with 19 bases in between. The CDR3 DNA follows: TGTGCCAGCAGCCCCCAATTGGGGGTAGCTTTGAACACTGAAGCTTTCTTT. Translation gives CASSPQLGVALNTEAFF.

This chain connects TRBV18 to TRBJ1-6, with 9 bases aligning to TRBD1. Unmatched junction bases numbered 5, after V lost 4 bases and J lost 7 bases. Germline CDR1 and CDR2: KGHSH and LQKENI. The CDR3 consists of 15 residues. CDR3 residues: CASSLRQGENSPLHF. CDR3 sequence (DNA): TGTGCCAGCTCACTTCGACAGGGGGAAAATTCACCCCTCCACTTT.

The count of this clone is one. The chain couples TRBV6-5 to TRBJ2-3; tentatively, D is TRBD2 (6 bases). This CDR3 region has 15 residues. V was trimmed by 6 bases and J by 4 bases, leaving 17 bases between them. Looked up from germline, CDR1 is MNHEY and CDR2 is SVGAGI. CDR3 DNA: TGTGCCAGCAGCTGGACTATTGGATTATCAGATACGCAGTATTTT. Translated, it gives CASSWTIGLSDTQYF.

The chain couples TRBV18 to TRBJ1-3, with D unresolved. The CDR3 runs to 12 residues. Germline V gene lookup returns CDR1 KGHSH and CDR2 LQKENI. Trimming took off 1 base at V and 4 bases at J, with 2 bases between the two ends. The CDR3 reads CASSPRGNTIYF. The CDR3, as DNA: TGTGCCAGCTCACCACGAGGAAACACCATATATTTT.

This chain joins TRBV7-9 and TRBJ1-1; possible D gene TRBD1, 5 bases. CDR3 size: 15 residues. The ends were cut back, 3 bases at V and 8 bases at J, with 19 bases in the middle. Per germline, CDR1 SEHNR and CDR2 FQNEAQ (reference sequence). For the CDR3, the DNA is TGTGCCAGCAGCTTTGACTCCGGGACTAAGATCGAAGCTTTCTTT. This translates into CASSFDSGTKIEAFF.

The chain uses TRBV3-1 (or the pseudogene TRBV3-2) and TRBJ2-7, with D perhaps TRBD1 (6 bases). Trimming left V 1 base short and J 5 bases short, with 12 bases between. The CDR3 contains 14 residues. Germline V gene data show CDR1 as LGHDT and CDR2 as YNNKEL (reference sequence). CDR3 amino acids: CASSQVARGNEQYF. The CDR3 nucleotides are TGTGCCAGCAGCCAAGTTGCCAGGGGAAACGAGCAGTACTTC.

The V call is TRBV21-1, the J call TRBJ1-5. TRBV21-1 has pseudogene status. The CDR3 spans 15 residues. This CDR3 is CASSKRRRRDQPQHF. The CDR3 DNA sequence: TGTGCCAGCAGCAAAAGGCGGCGACGGGATCAGCCCCAGCATTTT.

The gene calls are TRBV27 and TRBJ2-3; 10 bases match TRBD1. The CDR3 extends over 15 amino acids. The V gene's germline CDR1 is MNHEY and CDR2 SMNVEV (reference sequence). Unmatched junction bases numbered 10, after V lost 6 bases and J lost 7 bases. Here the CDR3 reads CASRDGTGVLNTQYF. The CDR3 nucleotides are TGTGCCAGCAGGGACGGGACAGGGGTTCTGAATACGCAGTATTTT.

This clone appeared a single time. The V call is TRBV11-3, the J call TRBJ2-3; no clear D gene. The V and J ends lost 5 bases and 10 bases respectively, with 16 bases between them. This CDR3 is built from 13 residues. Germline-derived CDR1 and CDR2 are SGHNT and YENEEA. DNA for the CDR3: TGTGCCAGCAGCCCCCCTGGTCGGAGCGCGCAGTATTTT. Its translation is CASSPPGRSAQYF. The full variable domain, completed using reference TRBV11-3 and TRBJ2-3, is EAGVVQSPRYKIIEKKQPVAFWCNPISGHNTLYWYLQNLGQGPELLIRYENEEAVDDSQLPKDRFSAERLKGVDSTLKIQPAELGDSAVYLCASSPPGRSAQYFGPGTRLTVL.

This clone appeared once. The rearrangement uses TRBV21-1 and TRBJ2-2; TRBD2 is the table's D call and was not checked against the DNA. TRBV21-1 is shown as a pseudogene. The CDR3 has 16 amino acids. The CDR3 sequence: CASRILRVAGTGELFF. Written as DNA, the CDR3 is TGTGCCAGCAGAATCTTAAGGGTCGCGGGCACCGGGGAGCTGTTTTTT.

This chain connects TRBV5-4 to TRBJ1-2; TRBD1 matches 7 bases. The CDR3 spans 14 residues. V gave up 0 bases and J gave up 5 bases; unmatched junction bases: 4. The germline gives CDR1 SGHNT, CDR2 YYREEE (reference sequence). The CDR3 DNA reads TGTGCCAGCAGCTTGGTGGGACAGTCTTATGGCTACACCTTC. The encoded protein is CASSLVGQSYGYTF.

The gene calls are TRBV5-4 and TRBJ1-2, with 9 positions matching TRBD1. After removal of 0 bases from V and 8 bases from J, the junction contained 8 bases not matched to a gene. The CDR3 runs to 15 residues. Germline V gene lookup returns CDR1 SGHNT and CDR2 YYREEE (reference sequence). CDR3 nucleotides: TGTGCCAGCAGCTTGGGGGGACAGGGAGGTTTCGGCTACACCTTC. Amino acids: CASSLGGQGGFGYTF.

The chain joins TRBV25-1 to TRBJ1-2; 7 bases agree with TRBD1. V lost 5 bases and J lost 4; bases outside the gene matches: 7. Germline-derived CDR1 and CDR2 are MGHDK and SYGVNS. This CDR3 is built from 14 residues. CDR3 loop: CASSKSGTVYGYTF. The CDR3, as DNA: TGTGCCAGCAGTAAGTCCGGGACAGTCTATGGCTACACCTTC.